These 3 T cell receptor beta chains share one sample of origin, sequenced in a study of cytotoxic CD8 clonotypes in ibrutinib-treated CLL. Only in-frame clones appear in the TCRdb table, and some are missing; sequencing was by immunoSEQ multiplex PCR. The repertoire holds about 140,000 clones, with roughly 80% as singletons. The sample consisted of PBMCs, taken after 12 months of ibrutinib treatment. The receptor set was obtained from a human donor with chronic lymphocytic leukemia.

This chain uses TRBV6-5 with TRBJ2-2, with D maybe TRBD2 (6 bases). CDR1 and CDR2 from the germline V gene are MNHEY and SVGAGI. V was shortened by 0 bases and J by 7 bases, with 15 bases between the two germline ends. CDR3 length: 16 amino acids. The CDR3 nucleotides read TGTGCCAGCAGTTACTCACCGCGAGGAGGGATCGGGGAGCTGTTTTTT. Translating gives CASSYSPRGGIGELFF.

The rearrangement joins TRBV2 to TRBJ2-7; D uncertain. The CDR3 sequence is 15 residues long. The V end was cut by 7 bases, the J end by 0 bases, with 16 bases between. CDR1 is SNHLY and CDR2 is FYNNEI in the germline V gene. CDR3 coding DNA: TGTGCCAGCATGATTTCCCAGGTTCTCTCCTACGAGCAGTACTTC. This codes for CASMISQVLSYEQYF.

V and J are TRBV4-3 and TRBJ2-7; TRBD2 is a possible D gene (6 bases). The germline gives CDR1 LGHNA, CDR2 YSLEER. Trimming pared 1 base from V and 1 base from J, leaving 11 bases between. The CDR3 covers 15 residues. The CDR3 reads CASSQVATSSYEQYF. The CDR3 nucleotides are TGCGCCAGCAGCCAAGTAGCGACTAGTTCCTACGAGCAGTACTTC.